This T cell receptor (beta chain) came from a study of blood T cell repertoires in COVID-19. The overall study: Donors in the United States, Italy and Spain gave samples during acute or convalescent COVID-19. PBMCs, B-cell-depleted T cells, or T cells provided the cDNA or gDNA that made up the material.

The CDR3 is 17 amino acids. Germline V lookup: CDR1 SSHAT, CDR2 FNYEAQ (reference sequence). In the case of this clone: An end of the junction does not agree with germline; a read error may underlie this.

Per the authors' pipeline: Reference gene primer amplification yielded estimated nucleated cell counts. Assay used: immunoSEQ multiplex PCR; TCRdb lists only in-frame clones, some missing. Clone size and V and J calls were adopted from that table, with D and trimming inferred from the DNA. The data contain over 130,000 clones, roughly 88% of them singletons. The sample was peripheral blood. The chain joins TRBV7-7 to TRBJ2-1; TRBD2 agrees at 8 bases. The clonotype was recovered from a man between 60 and 75 years old with active or convalescent COVID-19. As DNA, the CDR3 is TGTGCTAGCAGCTTAGCGCGGGGACTAGGAAGTTCCAATGAGCAGTTCTTC. Residues: CASSLARGLGSSNEQFF.